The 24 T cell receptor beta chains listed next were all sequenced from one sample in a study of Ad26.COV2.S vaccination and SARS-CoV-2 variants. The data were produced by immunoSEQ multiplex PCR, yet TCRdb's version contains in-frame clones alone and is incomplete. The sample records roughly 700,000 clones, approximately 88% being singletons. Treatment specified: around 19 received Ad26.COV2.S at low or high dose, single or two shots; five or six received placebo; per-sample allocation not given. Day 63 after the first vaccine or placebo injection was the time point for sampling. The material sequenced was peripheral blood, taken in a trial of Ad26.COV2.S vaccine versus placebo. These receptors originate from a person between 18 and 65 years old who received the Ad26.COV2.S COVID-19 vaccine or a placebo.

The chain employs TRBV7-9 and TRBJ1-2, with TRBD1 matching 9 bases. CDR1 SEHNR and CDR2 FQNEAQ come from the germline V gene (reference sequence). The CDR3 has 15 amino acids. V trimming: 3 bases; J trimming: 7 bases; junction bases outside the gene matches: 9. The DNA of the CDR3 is TGTGCCAGCAGCTTTGGGGACAGGGTCATTGGTGGCTACACCTTC. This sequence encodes CASSFGDRVIGGYTF.

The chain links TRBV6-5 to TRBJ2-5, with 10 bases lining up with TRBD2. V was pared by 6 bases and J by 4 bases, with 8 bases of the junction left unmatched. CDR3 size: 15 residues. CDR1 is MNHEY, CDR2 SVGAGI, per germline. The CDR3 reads CASRLAGSAGETQYF. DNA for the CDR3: TGTGCCAGCAGACTAGCGGGATCGGCGGGAGAGACCCAGTACTTC.

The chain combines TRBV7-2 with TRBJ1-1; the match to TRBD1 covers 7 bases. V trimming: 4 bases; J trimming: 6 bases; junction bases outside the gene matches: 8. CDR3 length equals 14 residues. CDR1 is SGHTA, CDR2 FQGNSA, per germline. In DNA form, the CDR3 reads TGTGCCAGCAGCTCCTTACAGGGGAGAGCTGAAGCTTTCTTT. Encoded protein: CASSSLQGRAEAFF.

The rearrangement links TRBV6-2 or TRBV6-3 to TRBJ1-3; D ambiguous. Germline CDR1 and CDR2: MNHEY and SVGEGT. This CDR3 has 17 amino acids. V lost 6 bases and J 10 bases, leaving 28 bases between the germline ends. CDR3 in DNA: TGTGCCAGCAGCCCTGCGGCCGCAGGCACCTCACGAAGGACCATATATTTT. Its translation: CASSPAAAGTSRRTIYF.

CDR3 DNA: TGTGCCAGCAGCTTAAGGGTCGGGACAGGGGAAGAGACCCAGTACTTC. Its protein is CASSLRVGTGEETQYF. This sequence joins TRBV11-2 and TRBJ2-5, with 10 bases that match TRBD1. The CDR3 sequence is 16 residues long. Germline values: CDR1 SGHAT, CDR2 FQNNGV. Trimming at V came to 2 bases and at J to 3 bases, leaving 6 bases not matched to a gene.

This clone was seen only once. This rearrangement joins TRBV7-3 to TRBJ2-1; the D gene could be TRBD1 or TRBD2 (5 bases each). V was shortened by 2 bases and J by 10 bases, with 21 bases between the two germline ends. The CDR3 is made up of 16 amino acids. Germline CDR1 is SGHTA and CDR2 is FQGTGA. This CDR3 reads CASSLFDRGLTKEQFF. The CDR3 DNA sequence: TGTGCCAGCAGCTTATTTGATCGGGGCCTCACGAAAGAGCAGTTCTTC.

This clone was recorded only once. CDR3 region: CSVEGEQGVNTEAFF. CDR3 in DNA: TGCAGCGTTGAAGGGGAACAGGGGGTGAACACTGAAGCTTTCTTT. The chain uses TRBV29-1 and TRBJ1-1; TRBD1 matches 8 bases. V dropped 1 base and J dropped 0; count of bases not matched to a gene: 4. Germline values: CDR1 SQVTM, CDR2 ANQGSEA. This CDR3 region has 15 residues.

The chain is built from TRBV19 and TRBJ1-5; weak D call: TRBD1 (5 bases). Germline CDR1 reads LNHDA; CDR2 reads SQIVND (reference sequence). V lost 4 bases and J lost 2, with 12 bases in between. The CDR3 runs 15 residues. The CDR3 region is CASSTVGGGNQPQHF. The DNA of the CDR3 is TGTGCCAGTAGTACCGTGGGGGGTGGCAATCAGCCCCAGCATTTT.

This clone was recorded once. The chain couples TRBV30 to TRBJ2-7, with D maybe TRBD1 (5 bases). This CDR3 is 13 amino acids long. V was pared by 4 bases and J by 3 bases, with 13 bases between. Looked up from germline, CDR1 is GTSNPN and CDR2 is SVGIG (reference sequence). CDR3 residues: CAWNRRVDYEQYF. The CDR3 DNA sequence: TGTGCCTGGAATCGCAGGGTAGACTACGAGCAGTACTTC. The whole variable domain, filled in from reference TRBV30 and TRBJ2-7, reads SQTIHQWPATLVQPVGSPLSLECTVEGTSNPNLYWYRQAAGRGLQLLFYSVGIGQISSEVPQNLSASRPQDRQFILSSKKLLLSDSGFYLCAWNRRVDYEQYFGPGTRLTVT.

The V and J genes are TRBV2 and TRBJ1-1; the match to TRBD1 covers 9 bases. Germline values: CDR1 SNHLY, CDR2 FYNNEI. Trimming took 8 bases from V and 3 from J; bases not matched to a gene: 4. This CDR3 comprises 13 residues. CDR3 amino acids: CASRDREHTEAFF. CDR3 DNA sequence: TGTGCCAGCCGGGACAGGGAGCACACTGAAGCTTTCTTT.

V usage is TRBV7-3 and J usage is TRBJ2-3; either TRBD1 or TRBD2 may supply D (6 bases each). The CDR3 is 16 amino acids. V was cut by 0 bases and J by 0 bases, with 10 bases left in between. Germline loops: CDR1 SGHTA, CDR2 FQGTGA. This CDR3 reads CASSLTGGPSTDTQYF. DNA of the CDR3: TGTGCCAGCAGCTTAACCGGGGGCCCAAGCACAGATACGCAGTATTTT.

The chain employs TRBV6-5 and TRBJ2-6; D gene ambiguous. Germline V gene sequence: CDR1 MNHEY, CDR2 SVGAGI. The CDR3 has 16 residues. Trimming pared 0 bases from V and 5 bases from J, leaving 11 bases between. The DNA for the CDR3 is TGTGCCAGCAGTTACTCCCCCCAAGGGAGGGCCAACGTCCTGACTTTC. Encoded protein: CASSYSPQGRANVLTF.

The CDR3 DNA sequence: TGTGCCAGCAGTACCATAGGCGGGAACTACGAGCAGTACTTC. This codes for CASSTIGGNYEQYF. The chain carries TRBV6-6 and TRBJ2-7; maybe TRBD2 (6 bases). The V end was cut by 5 bases, the J end by 3 bases, with 14 bases between. Germline V gene data show CDR1 as MNHNY and CDR2 as SVGAGI (reference sequence). This CDR3 has 14 residues.

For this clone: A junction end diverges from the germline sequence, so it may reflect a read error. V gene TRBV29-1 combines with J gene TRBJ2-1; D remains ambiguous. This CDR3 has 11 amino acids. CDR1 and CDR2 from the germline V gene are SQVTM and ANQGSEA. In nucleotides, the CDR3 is TGCAGCGTCGAAGCCTGGGATGAGCAGTTCTTC. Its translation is CSVEAWDEQFF.

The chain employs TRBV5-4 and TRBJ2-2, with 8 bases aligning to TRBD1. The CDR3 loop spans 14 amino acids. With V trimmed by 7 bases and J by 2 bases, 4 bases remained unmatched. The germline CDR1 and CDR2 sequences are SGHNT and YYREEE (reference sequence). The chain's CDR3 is CASGRGPNTGELFF. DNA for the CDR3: TGTGCCAGCGGCAGGGGGCCAAACACCGGGGAGCTGTTTTTT.

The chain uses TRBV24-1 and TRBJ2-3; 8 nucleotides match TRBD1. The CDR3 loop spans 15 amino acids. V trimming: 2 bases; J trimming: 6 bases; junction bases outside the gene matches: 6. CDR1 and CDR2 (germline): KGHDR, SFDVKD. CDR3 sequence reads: CATSDSQGAGDTQYF. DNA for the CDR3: TGTGCCACCAGTGATTCGCAGGGGGCTGGTGATACGCAGTATTTT.

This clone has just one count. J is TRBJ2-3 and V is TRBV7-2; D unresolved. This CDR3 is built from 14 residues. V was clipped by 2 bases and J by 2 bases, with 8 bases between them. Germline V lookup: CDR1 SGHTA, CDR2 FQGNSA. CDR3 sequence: CASSLFQDTDTQYF. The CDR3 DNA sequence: TGTGCCAGCAGCTTATTCCAGGACACAGATACGCAGTATTTT.

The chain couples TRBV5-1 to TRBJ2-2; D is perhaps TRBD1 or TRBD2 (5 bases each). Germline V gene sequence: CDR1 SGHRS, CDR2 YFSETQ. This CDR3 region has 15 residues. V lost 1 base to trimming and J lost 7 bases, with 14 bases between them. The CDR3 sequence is CASSLTLMGDGELFF. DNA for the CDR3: TGCGCCAGCAGCTTGACACTGATGGGGGACGGGGAGCTGTTTTTT.

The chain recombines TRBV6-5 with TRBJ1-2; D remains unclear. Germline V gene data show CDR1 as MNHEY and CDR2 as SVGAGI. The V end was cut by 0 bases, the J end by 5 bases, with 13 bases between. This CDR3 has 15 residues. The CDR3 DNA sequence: TGTGCCAGCAGTTACTCAGACGGAGGAGGATATGGCTACACCTTC. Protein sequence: CASSYSDGGGYGYTF.

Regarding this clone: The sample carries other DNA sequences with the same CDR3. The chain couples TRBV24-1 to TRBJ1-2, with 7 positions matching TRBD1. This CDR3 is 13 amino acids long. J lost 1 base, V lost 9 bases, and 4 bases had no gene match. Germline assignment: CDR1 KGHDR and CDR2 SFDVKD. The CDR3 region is CATSRDSNYGYTF. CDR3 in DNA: TGTGCCACCTCCCGGGACAGTAACTATGGCTACACCTTC.

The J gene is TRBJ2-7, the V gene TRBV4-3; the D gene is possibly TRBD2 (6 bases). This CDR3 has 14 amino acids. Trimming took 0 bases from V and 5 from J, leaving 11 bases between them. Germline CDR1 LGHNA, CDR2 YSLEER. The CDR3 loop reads CASSQDRRANEQYF. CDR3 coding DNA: TGCGCCAGCAGCCAAGATAGGAGGGCGAACGAGCAGTACTTC.

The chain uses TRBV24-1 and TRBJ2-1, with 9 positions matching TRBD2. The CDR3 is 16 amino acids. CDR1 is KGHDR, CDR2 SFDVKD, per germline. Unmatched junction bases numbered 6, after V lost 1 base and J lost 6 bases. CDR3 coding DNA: TGTGCCACCAGTGATTTAGCGGGAGGAGTTAGCAATGAGCAGTTCTTC. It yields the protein CATSDLAGGVSNEQFF.

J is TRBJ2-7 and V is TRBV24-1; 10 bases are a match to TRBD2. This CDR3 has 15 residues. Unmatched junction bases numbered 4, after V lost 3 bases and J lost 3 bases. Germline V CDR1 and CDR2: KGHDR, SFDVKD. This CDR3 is CATSDPGTSVYEQYF. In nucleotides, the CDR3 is TGTGCCACCAGTGATCCCGGGACTAGCGTCTACGAGCAGTACTTC.

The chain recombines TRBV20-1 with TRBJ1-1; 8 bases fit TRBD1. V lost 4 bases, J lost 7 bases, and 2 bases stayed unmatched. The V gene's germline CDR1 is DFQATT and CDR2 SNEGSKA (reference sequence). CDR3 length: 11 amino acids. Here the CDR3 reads CSAKDRGEAFF. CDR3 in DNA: TGCAGTGCTAAAGACAGGGGTGAAGCTTTCTTT.